Listed below are T cell receptor beta chains from one sample, sequenced in a study of somatic mutations in cytotoxic T cells in rheumatoid arthritis. Sequenced by immunoSEQ multiplex PCR; TCRdb stores in-frame clones only, minus some. The profile covers approximately 25,000 clones, with roughly 80% appearing a single time and roughly a tenth taken by the ten largest. The sequencing sample was made of CD8+ T cells sorted from blood. These receptor sequences come from a woman aged 18-29 years in good health. Both conserved end residues are part of each CDR3. D genes are given only for firm matches. Size is stated for part of the rows, as once, few or many counts, or as a class when the clone is expanded.

CASSGTGGQYEQFF | TGTGCCAGCAGCGGAACGGGGGGGCAATATGAGCAGTTCTTC | TRBJ2-1 | TRBV7-8 | - | TRBD2
CASSPEAGSSYNEQFF | TGTGCCAGCAGCCCCGAAGCGGGGAGCTCCTACAATGAGCAGTTCTTC | TRBJ2-1 | TRBV7-9 | - | TRBD2
CASNRGGANQPQHF | TGTGCCAGCAACCGGGGGGGGGCCAATCAGCCCCAGCATTTT | TRBJ1-5 | TRBV9 | - | -
CSATPSSEQFF | TGCAGTGCTACTCCTAGTTCCGAGCAGTTCTTC | TRBJ2-1 | TRBV20-1 | once | -
CASSSPPDGGSYEQYF | TGTGCCAGCAGCTCCCCCCCAGACGGGGGGTCCTACGAGCAGTACTTC | TRBJ2-7 | TRBV7-9 | - | TRBD2
CASSPGMGTDTQYF | TGTGCCAGCAGCCCAGGCATGGGGACAGATACGCAGTATTTT | TRBJ2-3 | TRBV7-6 | few | -
CASSSLDPSSYNEQFF | TGTGCCAGCAGCTCACTGGACCCAAGCTCCTACAATGAGCAGTTCTTC | TRBJ2-1 | TRBV7-9 | - | -
CASSVDYGTSGDEQFF | TGTGCCAGCAGCGTAGATTATGGGACCAGTGGGGATGAGCAGTTCTTC | TRBJ2-1 | TRBV9 | medium-sized | -
CASSPQTGDYGYTF | TGTGCCAGCAGTCCTCAGACAGGGGACTATGGCTACACCTTC | TRBJ1-2 | TRBV28 | few | TRBD1
CASSSLADQPQHF | TGTGCCAGCAGTTCCTTAGCCGATCAGCCCCAGCATTTT | TRBJ1-5 | TRBV28 | - | -
CASSRSSYNSPLHF | TGTGCCAGCAGCCGCAGCTCCTATAATTCACCCCTCCACTTT | TRBJ1-6 | TRBV2 | few | -
CASSVAGSGNTIYF | TGTGCCAGCAGCGTTGCCGGGTCTGGAAACACCATATATTTT | TRBJ1-3 | TRBV9 | few | -
CSVEIAYEQYF | TGCAGCGTTGAAATTGCCTACGAGCAGTACTTC | TRBJ2-7 | TRBV29-1 | - | -
CAIRGASNSPLHF | TGTGCCATCAGAGGGGCGTCAAATTCACCCCTCCACTTT | TRBJ1-6 | TRBV10-3 | - | -
CASRGEGSSYEQYF | TGCGCCAGCAGGGGAGAGGGGAGCTCCTACGAGCAGTACTTC | TRBJ2-7 | TRBV4-1 | - | -
CASSDRGDSGANVLTF | TGTGCCAGCAGCGACCGGGGGGACTCTGGGGCCAACGTCCTGACTTTC | TRBJ2-6 | TRBV9 | - | TRBD2
CASSSTDAQYF | TGTGCCAGCAGCTCCACAGATGCGCAGTATTTT | TRBJ2-3 | TRBV7-9 | - | -
CASSLSEQYF | TGTGCCAGCAGCTTAAGTGAGCAGTACTTC | TRBJ2-7 | TRBV7-9 | - | -
CASSYTTYNEQFF | TGTGCCAGCAGTTATACAACTTACAATGAGCAGTTCTTC | TRBJ2-1 | TRBV27 | - | -
CASRNPDFYNEQFF | TGTGCCAGCAGGAACCCGGACTTCTACAATGAGCAGTTCTTC | TRBJ2-1 | TRBV2 | - | -
CAWTRLYTEAFF | TGTGCCTGGACCAGGCTATATACTGAAGCTTTCTTT | TRBJ1-1 | TRBV30 | once | -
CASSPSPGNTEAFF | TGTGCCAGCAGCCCCTCTCCGGGAAACACTGAAGCTTTCTTT | TRBJ1-1 | TRBV7-9 | few | -
CATSREVTSLDLGQHF | TGTGCCACCAGCAGAGAGGTAACGTCCCTCGATTTGGGCCAGCATTTT | TRBJ1-5 | TRBV15 | - | -
CASSGAQAYSGANVLTF | TGTGCCAGCAGCGGAGCCCAGGCTTACTCTGGGGCCAACGTCCTGACTTTC | TRBJ2-6 | TRBV7-9 | - | -
CASSSTSGRFTDTQYF | TGCGCCAGCAGTTCTACTAGCGGGAGGTTCACAGATACGCAGTATTTT | TRBJ2-3 | TRBV10-2 | - | TRBD2
CASSYSSVNRGSTF | TGTGCCAGCAGTTACTCCTCTGTCAACAGGGGTAGCACCTTC | TRBJ1-2 | TRBV6-6 | - | TRBD1
CASSEGTSSYNEQFF | TGTGCCAGCAGCGAGGGGACCTCATCCTACAATGAGCAGTTCTTC | TRBJ2-1 | TRBV7-8 | once | -
CASSVGGSGDTQYF | TGTGCCAGCAGCGTGGGGGGTAGTGGAGATACGCAGTATTTT | TRBJ2-3 | TRBV9 | - | -
CASSYRDSQYGYTF | TGTGCCAGCAGTTACCGGGACAGCCAATATGGCTACACCTTC | TRBJ1-2 | TRBV7-9 | - | TRBD1
CASSMGPGVSPLHF | TGTGCCAGCAGCATGGGCCCCGGAGTTTCACCCCTCCACTTT | TRBJ1-6 | TRBV5-6 | - | -
CSDGTAVEQFF | TGCAGCGACGGGACAGCAGTTGAGCAGTTCTTC | TRBJ2-1 | TRBV29-1 | - | TRBD1
CASSIARQGVVEQYF | TGTGCCAGTAGTATAGCCCGACAGGGTGTGGTTGAGCAGTACTTC | TRBJ2-7 | TRBV19 | - | TRBD1
CASSVGGSPTGELFF | TGTGCCAGCAGCGTGGGTGGTAGTCCCACCGGGGAGCTGTTTTTT | TRBJ2-2 | TRBV9 | - | -
CASSLAKGQTYEQYF | TGTGCCAGCAGCTTAGCCAAGGGACAGACCTACGAGCAGTACTTC | TRBJ2-7 | TRBV7-9 | - | TRBD1
CASSLVRMGTEAFF | TGTGCCAGCAGCCTCGTGCGGATGGGCACTGAAGCTTTCTTT | TRBJ1-1 | TRBV7-9 | - | -
CASSLSRSGSYEQYF | TGTGCCAGCAGTTTATCCCGTAGCGGGAGTTACGAGCAGTACTTC | TRBJ2-7 | TRBV27 | - | TRBD2
CASSPDDRGLNQPQHF | TGTGCCAGCAGTCCAGACGACAGGGGGTTGAATCAGCCCCAGCATTTT | TRBJ1-5 | TRBV5-5 | few | TRBD1
CASSLDETGELFF | TGTGCCAGCAGCTTAGACGAGACCGGGGAGCTGTTTTTT | TRBJ2-2 | TRBV11-3 | - | -
CASSSLPGSYNEQFF | TGTGCCAGCAGCTCCCTTCCGGGATCCTACAATGAGCAGTTCTTC | TRBJ2-1 | TRBV7-8 | few | -
CASSLPPHTDTQYF | TGTGCCAGCAGCTTACCCCCCCACACAGATACGCAGTATTTT | TRBJ2-3 | TRBV11-2 | - | -